In its sample, the clone carrying this TCR beta chain was seen a few times. The target antigen is unknown. There are 16 residues in the CDR3. The V end was cut by 3 bases, the J end by 5 bases, with 17 bases between. Germline V lookup: CDR1 LNHDA, CDR2 SQIVND (reference sequence). The sample originates from a study of shared clonotypes between healthy human individuals. Study observations and caveats: Owing to a small donor count, the genetic and exposure-history diversity represented was limited. It was only blood that was sampled, and tissue repertoires likely differ. Expectations were that clonotype sharing among donors would be affected by sequencing depth.

The data were produced by immunoSEQ multiplex PCR, yet TCRdb's version contains in-frame clones alone and is incomplete. This table has approximately 500,000 clones, approximately 81% appearing once. The sample taken for sequencing was PBMCs. The sequence came from a woman in her forties in good health. Some clones in this sample may be carry-over from other donors' samples. The genes are TRBV19 and TRBJ2-1; a possible D gene is TRBD2 (6 bases). CDR3 bases: TGTGCCAGTAGTATCCCAACCGGGAGAAGAGACAATGAGCAGTTCTTC. This sequence encodes CASSIPTGRRDNEQFF.